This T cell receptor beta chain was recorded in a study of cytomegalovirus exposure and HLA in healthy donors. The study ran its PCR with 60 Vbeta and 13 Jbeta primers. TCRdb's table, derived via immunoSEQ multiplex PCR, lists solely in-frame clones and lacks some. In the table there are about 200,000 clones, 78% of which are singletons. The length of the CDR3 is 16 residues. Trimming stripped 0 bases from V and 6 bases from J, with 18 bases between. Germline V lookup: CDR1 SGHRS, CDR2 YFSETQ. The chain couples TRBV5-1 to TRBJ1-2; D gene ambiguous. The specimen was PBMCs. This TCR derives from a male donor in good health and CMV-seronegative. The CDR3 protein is CASSLATGSSRDGYTF. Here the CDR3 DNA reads TGCGCCAGCAGCTTGGCCACCGGGTCCTCCCGGGATGGCTACACCTTC.